The rows below give T cell receptor beta chains drawn from one sample of a study of blood T cell repertoires in COVID-19. Some clones are missing from TCRdb's copy, which holds only in-frame ones; the method was immunoSEQ multiplex PCR. There are about 83,000 clones in the sample; about 83% occur only once, and 7% to 9% lies in the top ten. Sequencing was carried out using peripheral blood. Every receptor here comes from a man aged 50 or older with active COVID-19. Each CDR3 is given with its conserved first and last residue. A D gene is named only where the DNA matches it firmly. The size of a clone is reported for some rows only, either as once, few or many, or as a class for expanded clones.

j_call clone_size v_call d_call cdr3_aa cdr3_nt
TRBJ1-2 . TRBV4-3 TRBD1 CASSQDPTGGYGYTF TGCGCCAGCAGCCAAGATCCGACAGGGGGCTATGGCTACACCTTC
TRBJ2-7 . TRBV4-1 . CASSQASNRFPYEQYF TGCGCCAGCAGCCAAGCTAGCAATCGATTTCCCTACGAGCAGTACTTC
TRBJ2-1 . TRBV4-3 . CASSQAWSSTYNEQFF TGCGCCAGCAGCCAAGCCTGGAGCAGCACATACAATGAGCAGTTCTTC
TRBJ1-6 . TRBV19 TRBD1 CASSNRAGTGNSPLHF TGTGCCAGTAGTAATAGGGCCGGGACAGGTAATTCACCCCTCCACTTT
TRBJ2-1 . TRBV6-2/TRBV6-3 . CASSYSRDEQFF TGTGCCAGCAGTTACAGCCGGGATGAGCAGTTCTTC
TRBJ1-6 . TRBV5-1 TRBD1 CASSPTAGTGASPLHF TGCGCCAGCAGCCCAACCGCCGGGACAGGGGCCTCACCCCTCCACTTT
TRBJ2-2 . TRBV7-3 . CASSHYTGELFF TGTGCCAGCAGCCACTACACCGGGGAGCTGTTTTTT
TRBJ1-1 . TRBV2 . CASEGPQGRTEAFF TGTGCCAGCGAGGGCCCGCAGGGGCGCACTGAAGCTTTCTTT
TRBJ2-2 . TRBV7-3 . CASRVGISGELFF TGTGCCAGTAGGGTCGGGATTTCCGGGGAGCTGTTTTTT
TRBJ1-1 . TRBV30 TRBD1 CAGQPGQGIGTEAFF TGTGCCGGCCAACCGGGACAGGGGATTGGCACTGAAGCTTTCTTT
TRBJ1-2 few TRBV5-5 TRBD1 CASSLQFGTGAGGYTF TGTGCCAGCAGCTTACAATTCGGGACAGGGGCGGGTGGCTACACCTTC
TRBJ1-1 . TRBV2 TRBD1 CASSRGRDTEAFF TGTGCCAGCTCCAGGGGGCGCGACACTGAAGCTTTCTTT
TRBJ2-7 . TRBV3-1/TRBV3-2 . CASSQTSVVYEQYF TGTGCCAGCAGCCAAACTTCTGTCGTCTACGAGCAGTACTTC
TRBJ2-4 once TRBV6-2/TRBV6-3 . CASSYSITAADSQFLNIQYF TGTGCCAGCAGTTACTCGATCACGGCCGCGGACAGCCAATTTTTAAACATTCAGTACTTC
TRBJ1-2 . TRBV30 . CAWRLGGDYGYTF TGTGCCTGGAGACTCGGGGGGGACTATGGCTACACCTTC
TRBJ2-5 . TRBV14 TRBD2 CASSRLGLAGFETQYF TGTGCCAGCAGCCGCCTGGGACTAGCGGGTTTTGAGACCCAGTACTTC
TRBJ1-6 . TRBV29-1 . CPFAEGSYNSPLHF TGCCCCTTTGCCGAGGGCTCCTATAATTCACCCCTCCACTTT
TRBJ1-2 many TRBV2 . CASSENRAYGYTF TGTGCCAGCAGTGAAAACAGGGCCTATGGCTACACCTTC
TRBJ1-1 once TRBV28 TRBD1 CASSFQQGTRAEAFF TGTGCCAGCAGTTTCCAACAGGGGACGAGGGCTGAAGCTTTCTTT
TRBJ2-3 . TRBV27 . CASSPSDSWGTDTQYF TGTGCCAGCAGTCCTTCCGACAGCTGGGGAACAGATACGCAGTATTTT
TRBJ1-5 . TRBV5-1 . CASSPGSVNQPQHF TGCGCCAGCAGCCCCGGGAGCGTCAATCAGCCCCAGCATTTT
TRBJ2-1 . TRBV30 . CAWSRRDSYNEQFF TGTGCCTGGAGTAGGAGGGACTCCTACAATGAGCAGTTCTTC
TRBJ2-7 . TRBV5-4 . CASSPSYSVAYEQYF TGTGCCAGCAGCCCCAGTTATAGCGTCGCCTACGAGCAGTACTTC
TRBJ1-4 . TRBV5-1 TRBD1 CASSPGQASTNEKLFF TGCGCCAGCAGCCCGGGACAGGCTTCAACTAATGAAAAACTGTTTTTT
TRBJ1-2 . TRBV18 TRBD1 CASSPPNRGLGYGYTF TGTGCCAGCTCACCACCCAACAGGGGCCTAGGCTATGGCTACACCTTC
TRBJ2-7 . TRBV7-3 TRBD2 CASSLRASGSAEQYF TGTGCCAGCAGCTTAAGGGCTAGCGGGAGTGCCGAGCAGTACTTC
TRBJ2-1 . TRBV5-4 . CASSRSQTNEQFF TGTGCCAGCAGTCGGAGTCAGACCAATGAGCAGTTCTTC
TRBJ1-1 once TRBV19 . CASSISLVRLNTEAFF TGTGCCAGTAGTATTAGCTTGGTAAGATTGAACACTGAAGCTTTCTTT
TRBJ2-1 . TRBV27 TRBD2 CASSLRTSGTGGQFF TGTGCCAGCAGTTTAAGGACTAGCGGTACGGGGGGGCAGTTCTTC
TRBJ2-3 once TRBV30 TRBD1 CAWSVGQGYTDTQYF TGTGCCTGGAGTGTAGGACAGGGGTACACAGATACGCAGTATTTT
TRBJ2-3 . TRBV9 TRBD2 CASSDFSGGGTDTQYF TGTGCCAGCAGCGACTTTAGCGGGGGGGGCACAGATACGCAGTATTTT
TRBJ2-1 . TRBV18 TRBD2 CASSPGTSRLDEQFF TGTGCCAGCTCACCAGGGACTAGTCGTTTGGATGAGCAGTTCTTC
TRBJ2-3 . TRBV6-2/TRBV6-3 TRBD2 CASSYSISGGAGDTQYF TGTGCCAGCAGTTACTCTATCTCGGGGGGGGCAGGAGATACGCAGTATTTT
TRBJ1-2 . TRBV2 . CASRDRTSAYGYTF TGTGCCAGCAGAGATAGGACATCAGCCTATGGCTACACCTTC
TRBJ2-7 . TRBV2 . CASKVPGHSSYEQYF TGTGCCAGCAAGGTACCGGGACACTCCTCCTACGAGCAGTACTTC
TRBJ2-2 few TRBV4-1 . CASSQDWGDSTGELFF TGCGCCAGCAGCCAAGATTGGGGGGACTCAACCGGGGAGCTGTTTTTT
TRBJ1-2 . TRBV28 TRBD1 CASSLQGAVGYTF TGTGCCAGCAGTTTACAGGGGGCAGTTGGCTACACCTTC